A selection of T cell receptor beta chains follows, all from one sample in a study of human T cells and chemical hapten exposure. TCRdb used MiXCR to reprocess the RACE reads, holding one entry per CDR3 protein. The table lists 100,000 to 150,000 distinct CDR3 sequences, over 9% of them singletons, with 2.4% in the top ten. Sequencing was performed on whole blood, taken in connection with sensitization to the hapten diphenylcyclopropenone (DPC). Receptors were obtained from a woman aged 45 to 65 with alopecia areata. Some clones in this sample may be carry-over from other donors' samples. CDR3s leave out the opening cysteine and the closing phenylalanine or tryptophan. Size is stated for part of the rows, as once, few or many counts, or as a class when the clone is expanded.

v_call	clone_size	j_call	cdr3_aa
TRBV5-1	-	TRBJ2-7	ASSLWQGAVEQY
TRBV11-2	-	TRBJ1-2	ASSLDRGPSSGYT
TRBV12-3/TRBV12-4	-	TRBJ1-2	ASSERGGYGYT
TRBV7-8	many	TRBJ1-3	ASSLVPQGSPGNTIY
TRBV6-6	-	TRBJ2-2	ASQGGTWNTGELF
TRBV24-1	-	TRBJ2-1	ATSGIAASYNEQF
TRBV12-3/TRBV12-4	few	TRBJ1-1	ASSLASRDTEAF
TRBV5-1	-	TRBJ1-1	ASSPCVENTEAF
TRBV20-1	many	TRBJ2-5	SARRGETQY
TRBV27	-	TRBJ1-6	ASTLWADSYNSPLH
TRBV7-2	few	TRBJ1-5	ASGEGARAVEPQH
TRBV28	few	TRBJ2-3	ASSPRTSTDTQY
TRBV6-5	-	TRBJ2-7	ASSYGRVGEQY
TRBV7-2	-	TRBJ1-2	ASSSVPGQDGYT
TRBV4-2	many	TRBJ2-3	ASSQRTSGSPDTQY
TRBV6-5	-	TRBJ1-6	ASSPGQTNSPLH
TRBV3-1	-	TRBJ2-1	ASSPSGGVRSYNEQF